This passage covers 19 T cell receptor beta chains from one sample sequenced in a study of vaccination and CD4 T cells after COVID-19. The Oncomine TCR Beta short-read assay was what sequenced the DNA obtained from cultured CD4+ T cells. TCRdb itself ran the PCR reads through MiXCR, one entry per CDR3 protein. Of about 14,000 distinct CDR3 sequences listed, 51% are singletons. Treatment: 10-day PBMC culture with coronavirus spike peptide pools or control peptides (ViraFEST assay). These receptors' antigens are unknown. The material was CD4+ T cells from blood, cultured in vitro, obtained before SARS-CoV-2 vaccination. These receptors all stem from a human donor who had recovered from COVID-19.

CDR3 coding DNA: TGTGCCAGCAGGGCCGGGGGGCCTACGCAGTATTTT. Encoded protein: CASRAGGPTQYF. The chain combines TRBV6-2 or TRBV6-3 with TRBJ2-3; D is possibly TRBD2 (7 bases). The germline V gene has CDR1 MNHEY and CDR2 SVGEGT. The CDR3 totals 12 residues. V was clipped by 6 bases and J by 8 bases, with 12 bases between them.

V is TRBV7-2 and J is TRBJ2-7; D is uncertain. Trimming took off 2 bases at V and 2 bases at J, with 7 bases between the two ends. The length of the CDR3 is 13 residues. From germline, CDR1 is SGHTA and CDR2 FQGNSA. The CDR3 DNA is TGTGCCAGCAGCTTAATCAGAGCCTACGAGCAGTACTTC. This sequence encodes CASSLIRAYEQYF.

The rearrangement uses TRBV6-1 and TRBJ1-1, with D unresolved. V lost 8 bases and J lost 2, with 12 bases in between. This CDR3 is built from 13 residues. Germline CDR1 MNHNS, CDR2 SASEGT. In nucleotides, the CDR3 is TGTGCCAGCGGGTACAGAGTTAACACTGAAGCTTTCTTT. It yields the protein CASGYRVNTEAFF.

The chain uses TRBV5-4 and TRBJ2-7; 10 nucleotides match TRBD2. Germline V gene lookup returns CDR1 SGHNT and CDR2 YYREEE (reference sequence). CDR3 length: 15 amino acids. V was pared by 5 bases and J by 0 bases, with 5 bases of the junction left unmatched. CDR3 nucleotides: TGTGCCAGCAGTACTAGCGGGATGAGCTCCTACGAGCAGTACTTC. It yields the protein CASSTSGMSSYEQYF.

This chain joins TRBV20-1 and TRBJ2-5; D not certain. This CDR3 comprises 13 residues. Trimming took 6 bases from V and 4 from J, leaving 15 bases between them. Germline V lookup: CDR1 DFQATT, CDR2 SNEGSKA (reference sequence). CDR3 in amino acids: CSAPVGRGETQYF. CDR3 nucleotides: TGCAGTGCCCCAGTTGGTAGAGGAGAGACCCAGTACTTC.

The J gene is TRBJ1-2, the V gene TRBV5-1, with D perhaps matching TRBD1 (5 bases). Germline CDR1 SGHRS, CDR2 YFSETQ. Trimming stripped 0 bases from V and 6 bases from J, with 12 bases between. The CDR3 loop spans 14 amino acids. This chain's CDR3 is CASSLVQGGNGYTF. CDR3 DNA: TGCGCCAGCAGCTTGGTCCAGGGCGGGAATGGCTACACCTTC.

This clonotype is labeled as medium-sized. This sequence joins TRBV20-1 and TRBJ2-2; the D gene is possibly TRBD2 (6 bases). The V gene's germline CDR1 is DFQATT and CDR2 SNEGSKA (reference sequence). CDR3 length: 16 amino acids. Trimming stripped 3 bases from V and 8 bases from J, with 22 bases between. This CDR3 reads CSARIPGAGRVGELFF. In DNA, the CDR3 is TGCAGTGCTAGGATTCCCGGGGCGGGGAGAGTTGGGGAGCTGTTTTTT.

This clonotype appeared a few times. V and J are TRBV2 and TRBJ1-2, with D perhaps TRBD1 (6 bases). CDR1 is SNHLY and CDR2 is FYNNEI in the germline V gene. V was shortened by 1 base and J by 7 bases, with 10 bases between the two germline ends. The CDR3 sequence is 13 residues long. CDR3 in amino acids: CASSEGRGSGYTF. The DNA of the CDR3 is TGTGCCAGCAGTGAAGGGAGGGGGAGTGGCTACACCTTC.

This clonotype was counted between two and nine times. The CDR3 sequence is CASSELRPNTGELFF. CDR3 in DNA: TGTGCCAGCAGTGAACTCAGGCCGAACACCGGGGAGCTGTTTTTT. This sequence joins TRBV6-1 and TRBJ2-2; D gene unclear. The CDR3 runs 15 residues. From germline, CDR1 is MNHNS and CDR2 SASEGT. V was shortened by 2 bases and J by 0 bases, with 7 bases between the two germline ends.

The chain has TRBV28 and TRBJ2-3, with a weak D call TRBD1 (5 bases). Per germline, CDR1 MDHEN and CDR2 SYDVKM. CDR3 length equals 13 residues. V dropped 9 bases and J dropped 1 base, with 11 bases sitting between them. CDR3 bases: TGTGCCAGTAGACAACAGGGCACAGATACGCAGTATTTT. It specifies CASRQQGTDTQYF.

The J gene is TRBJ1-5, the V gene TRBV30; D ambiguous. Trimming removed 4 bases at V and 3 bases at J, with 10 bases between. Germline V CDR1 and CDR2: GTSNPN, SVGIG (reference sequence). The CDR3 is 13 amino acids. The CDR3 DNA reads as TGTGCCTGGACTGGTGGGCTCAATCAGCCCCAGCATTTT. Translating gives CAWTGGLNQPQHF.

In this sample, this clonotype turned up a few times. V is TRBV20-1 and J is TRBJ1-5; D possibly corresponds to TRBD1 (5 bases). CDR3 length: 15 residues. The V and J ends lost 5 bases and 1 base respectively, with 15 bases between them. Germline CDR1 reads DFQATT; CDR2 reads SNEGSKA (reference sequence). This CDR3 is CSARPRTPSNQPQHF. The CDR3, as DNA: TGCAGTGCTCGCCCCCGGACACCGAGCAATCAGCCCCAGCATTTT.

This clonotype was counted only a few times. This sequence joins TRBV20-1 and TRBJ1-5, with 12 positions matching TRBD1. The CDR3 is 16 residues long. J was trimmed by 7 bases and V by 3 bases; bases with no gene match: 10. Germline lookup yields CDR1 DFQATT and CDR2 SNEGSKA (reference sequence). CDR3 amino acids: CSARGDRGQNLQPQHF. The CDR3 bases are TGCAGTGCTAGGGGGGACAGGGGGCAGAACTTGCAGCCCCAGCATTTT.

This clonotype showed up just a few times. V usage is TRBV7-8 and J usage is TRBJ1-2, with unresolved D. Trimming shortened V by 5 bases and J by 5 bases, and 9 bases separated the two germline ends. The CDR3 sequence is 12 residues long. Germline values: CDR1 SGHVS, CDR2 FQNEAQ. CDR3 in amino acids: CASSPGQYGYTF. CDR3 DNA sequence: TGTGCCAGCAGCCCAGGCCAATATGGCTACACCTTC.

Only a few counts were recorded for this clonotype. The rearrangement links TRBV7-8 to TRBJ1-1; no clear D gene. The CDR3 is made up of 14 amino acids. The V end was cut by 0 bases, the J end by 7 bases, with 12 bases between. Germline CDR1 reads SGHVS; CDR2 reads FQNEAQ. The CDR3 coding sequence is TGTGCCAGCAGCTTAGCGGAGACATCCGTTGAAGCTTTCTTT. This translates into CASSLAETSVEAFF. The variable domain in full, completed from reference TRBV7-8 and TRBJ1-1, reads GAGVSQSPRYKVAKRGQDVALRCDPISGHVSLFWYQQALGQGPEFLTYFQNEAQLDKSGLPSDRFFAERPEGSVSTLKIQRTQQEDSAVYLCASSLAETSVEAFFGQGTRLTVV.

The count of this clonotype is one. The chain has TRBV7-4 and TRBJ1-2; 11 bases are shared with TRBD1. The junction had 7 bases not matched to a gene; V was cut back by 5 bases and J by 5 bases. The CDR3 is 15 amino acids. CDR1 and CDR2 from the germline V gene are SGHVT and SQSDAQ. The CDR3 loop is CASSVGGTGGYGYTF. As DNA, the CDR3 is TGTGCCAGCAGCGTAGGAGGGACAGGGGGGTATGGCTACACCTTC. The full variable domain, in which reference TRBV7-4 and TRBJ1-2 provide the parts outside the CDR3, is GAGVSQSPRYKVAKRGRDVALRCDSISGHVTLYWYRQTLGQGSEVLTYSQSDAQRDKSGRPSGRFSAERPERSVSTLKIQRTEQGDSAVYLCASSVGGTGGYGYTFGSGTRLTVV.

V is TRBV19 and J is TRBJ1-6; the D gene is possibly TRBD1 (5 bases). V lost 5 bases, J lost 9 bases, and 20 bases lay in between. Germline-derived CDR1 and CDR2 are LNHDA and SQIVND (reference sequence). The CDR3 runs 16 residues. CDR3 in DNA: TGTGCCAGTAGTGTGGTAGGGGATTCGGGTGTTTCACCCCTCCACTTT. This codes for CASSVVGDSGVSPLHF. Complete variable domain (other parts from reference TRBV19 and TRBJ1-6): DGGITQSPKYLFRKEGQNVTLSCEQNLNHDAMYWYRQDPGQGLRLIYYSQIVNDFQKGDIAEGYSVSREKKESFPLTVTSAQKNPTAFYLCASSVVGDSGVSPLHFGNGTRLTVT.

The J gene is TRBJ2-7, the V gene TRBV19; TRBD2 matches 7 bases. V shed 3 bases and J 3 bases; nucleotides not matched to a gene: 5. The CDR3 runs 14 residues. The germline V gene has CDR1 LNHDA and CDR2 SQIVND (reference sequence). In nucleotides, the CDR3 is TGTGCCAGTAGTATCGCGGGACTACTCTACGAGCAGTACTTC. It encodes CASSIAGLLYEQYF.

J is TRBJ2-3 and V is TRBV4-2, with TRBD2 matching over 11 bases. Trimming cost V 2 bases and J 0 bases; bases outside gene matches: 16. Germline lookup yields CDR1 LGHNA and CDR2 YNFKEQ. CDR3 length equals 21 residues. CDR3 protein: CASSQSLGTSGLSISTDTQYF. As DNA, the CDR3 is TGTGCCAGCAGCCAATCACTCGGGACTAGCGGTTTATCGATTAGCACAGATACGCAGTATTTT.